Listed below are T cell receptor beta chains from one sample, sequenced in a study of radiotherapy plus CTLA-4 blockade in lung cancer. Data came from immunoSEQ multiplex PCR; TCRdb stores just in-frame clones and leaves some out. The sample records about 62,000 clones, 76% being singletons. Sequences were derived from peripheral blood, sampled from a patient treated with radiotherapy plus ipilimumab. These receptors came from a human donor with non-small cell lung cancer who had a complete response to radiotherapy plus ipilimumab. CDR3s include the opening cysteine and the closing phenylalanine or tryptophan. D genes are given only for firm matches.

V gene: TRBV5-1; J gene: TRBJ2-7; D gene: TRBD2; CDR3 protein: CASSLSGGHPYEQYF
V gene: TRBV14; J gene: TRBJ2-7; D gene: -; CDR3 protein: CASSQDLRQFNEQYF
V gene: TRBV5-1; J gene: TRBJ2-3; D gene: -; CDR3 protein: CASTTRVSTDTQYF
V gene: TRBV30; J gene: TRBJ1-4; D gene: TRBD1; CDR3 protein: CAWSEGTGGNEKLFF
V gene: TRBV5-1; J gene: TRBJ2-7; D gene: TRBD1; CDR3 protein: CASSVGQVYEQYF
V gene: TRBV6-5; J gene: TRBJ1-2; D gene: -; CDR3 protein: CASSYSFLDGYTF
V gene: TRBV6-1; J gene: TRBJ2-6; D gene: -; CDR3 protein: CASSGRVSGANVLTF
V gene: TRBV19; J gene: TRBJ2-1; D gene: TRBD2; CDR3 protein: CASSIGTSGSNEQFF
V gene: TRBV7-8; J gene: TRBJ2-3; D gene: TRBD2; CDR3 protein: CASSLGLAGGPDTQYF
V gene: TRBV10-1; J gene: TRBJ2-3; D gene: TRBD2; CDR3 protein: CASGGTSGRSDTQYF
V gene: TRBV18; J gene: TRBJ1-4; D gene: -; CDR3 protein: CASSRGQPRDEKLFF
V gene: TRBV30; J gene: TRBJ1-5; D gene: -; CDR3 protein: CAWNRGSSSNQPQHF
V gene: TRBV18; J gene: TRBJ2-7; D gene: -; CDR3 protein: CASSPRTWTDTYEQYF
V gene: TRBV7-8; J gene: TRBJ1-5; D gene: TRBD1; CDR3 protein: CASSQTRARDRGRYSNQPQHF
V gene: TRBV30; J gene: TRBJ2-7; D gene: TRBD2; CDR3 protein: CAWTFPSGGTYEQYF
V gene: TRBV5-1; J gene: TRBJ2-5; D gene: TRBD1; CDR3 protein: CASSLFGQGKETQYF
V gene: TRBV5-1; J gene: TRBJ2-5; D gene: -; CDR3 protein: CASSLFGRGTQETQYF
V gene: TRBV7-2; J gene: TRBJ2-5; D gene: TRBD2; CDR3 protein: CASGIGLAGGQETQYF
V gene: TRBV29-1; J gene: TRBJ2-7; D gene: TRBD2; CDR3 protein: CSVEDLTSEVGEQYF
V gene: TRBV28; J gene: TRBJ2-7; D gene: TRBD1; CDR3 protein: CASSSPGQGASYEQYF
V gene: TRBV7-9; J gene: TRBJ2-5; D gene: TRBD1; CDR3 protein: CASSLRGDRGGETQYF
V gene: TRBV11-2; J gene: TRBJ1-2; D gene: -; CDR3 protein: CASSVEAGTSYGYTF
V gene: TRBV19; J gene: TRBJ1-5; D gene: TRBD1; CDR3 protein: CASSIPTGQGLRGNQPQHF
V gene: TRBV6-1; J gene: TRBJ1-1; D gene: -; CDR3 protein: CASVLTGGTEAFF
V gene: TRBV19; J gene: TRBJ2-4; D gene: -; CDR3 protein: CASSILATAKNIQYF
V gene: TRBV7-2; J gene: TRBJ2-7; D gene: TRBD1; CDR3 protein: CASSLTDRVPSYEQYF
V gene: TRBV30; J gene: TRBJ1-2; D gene: -; CDR3 protein: CAWDRNYGYTF
V gene: TRBV28; J gene: TRBJ1-2; D gene: -; CDR3 protein: CASSPTHGGNYGYTF
V gene: TRBV18; J gene: TRBJ1-1; D gene: -; CDR3 protein: CASSKGRGTEAFF
V gene: TRBV6-5; J gene: TRBJ1-1; D gene: -; CDR3 protein: CASTHGVTEAFF
V gene: TRBV6-6; J gene: TRBJ1-6; D gene: TRBD1; CDR3 protein: CASSYGQGLGSPLHF
V gene: TRBV4-1; J gene: TRBJ2-4; D gene: TRBD2; CDR3 protein: CASSQGALAGGLAKNIQYF
V gene: TRBV5-4; J gene: TRBJ1-6; D gene: -; CDR3 protein: CASSLEQGTYNSPLHF
V gene: TRBV21-1; J gene: TRBJ2-1; D gene: -; CDR3 protein: CASSSWTGAGYYNEQFF
V gene: TRBV10-3; J gene: TRBJ2-7; D gene: -; CDR3 protein: CAISDQYEQYF
V gene: TRBV7-2; J gene: TRBJ1-1; D gene: TRBD1; CDR3 protein: CASSSSRGRAEAFF
V gene: TRBV27; J gene: TRBJ2-2; D gene: -; CDR3 protein: CASSPNRVGTGELFF
V gene: TRBV18; J gene: TRBJ1-2; D gene: TRBD1; CDR3 protein: CASSPTPTGEDYGYTF
V gene: TRBV5-6; J gene: -; D gene: TRBD1; CDR3 protein: CASSFRQGTYEQYF
V gene: TRBV30; J gene: TRBJ1-6; D gene: TRBD1; CDR3 protein: CAWAGQGESSPLHF
V gene: TRBV30; J gene: TRBJ2-1; D gene: -; CDR3 protein: CAWTPGQTSYNEQFF
V gene: TRBV6-5; J gene: TRBJ2-1; D gene: TRBD2; CDR3 protein: CASTPAAGGFNEQFF
V gene: TRBV30; J gene: TRBJ1-6; D gene: -; CDR3 protein: CAWSSRQTYNSPLHF
V gene: TRBV28; J gene: TRBJ2-6; D gene: -; CDR3 protein: CASSLFVVGAGSGANVLTF
V gene: TRBV5-1; J gene: TRBJ1-2; D gene: -; CDR3 protein: CASSPGEAPYGYTF
V gene: TRBV4-3; J gene: TRBJ2-7; D gene: -; CDR3 protein: CASSQDFRGSSYEQYF